Each of the 24 T cell receptor beta chains below was sequenced from the same sample in a study of identifying expanded T cells in peripheral blood. TCRdb's copy holds only in-frame clones and misses some; the assay was immunoSEQ multiplex PCR. In the table there are around 94,000 clones, 85% of which are singletons. The sequenced material came from blood. All receptors come from a person aged 18 to 75 in good health.

The gene calls are TRBV4-3 and TRBJ1-1; D gene ambiguous. Germline CDR1 and CDR2: LGHNA and YSLEER. The CDR3 sequence is 14 residues long. The V and J ends lost 4 bases and 6 bases respectively, with 15 bases between them. The CDR3 DNA reads as TGCGCCAGCAGCCCAAGGCCGGGGTTCTCTGAAGCTTTCTTT. Amino acids: CASSPRPGFSEAFF.

The gene calls are TRBV10-3 and TRBJ2-1; D tentatively fits TRBD1 or TRBD2 (5 bases each). V was cut by 0 bases and J by 4 bases, with 10 bases left in between. This CDR3 has 15 amino acids. Germline V gene lookup returns CDR1 ENHRY and CDR2 SYGVKD. Here the CDR3 reads CAISESSGAYNEQFF. The CDR3 DNA sequence: TGTGCCATCAGTGAGTCTTCCGGGGCTTACAATGAGCAGTTCTTC.

This clone was counted at least ten times. The chain employs TRBV6-4 and TRBJ2-2; D may correspond to TRBD1 or TRBD2 (6 bases each). The V and J ends lost 6 bases and 3 bases respectively, with 11 bases between them. This CDR3 has 14 amino acids. Germline V gene lookup returns CDR1 MRHNA and CDR2 SNTAGT. CDR3 bases: TGTGCCAGCAGCAGGGGAGGCGACACCGGGGAGCTGTTTTTT. Residues: CASSRGGDTGELFF.

This clone was detected only once. CDR3 loop: CSVVGRGILNEQFF. The CDR3, as DNA: TGCAGCGTTGTCGGCAGGGGGATTCTGAATGAGCAGTTCTTC. The gene calls are TRBV29-1 and TRBJ2-1, with 7 bases that match TRBD1. The CDR3 contains 14 residues. V lost 4 bases, J lost 7 bases, and 10 bases stayed unmatched. CDR1 and CDR2 (germline): SQVTM, ANQGSEA.

This sequence joins TRBV18 and TRBJ1-3; TRBD1 might be the D (6 bases). Germline V gives CDR1 KGHSH, CDR2 LQKENI. The CDR3 has 13 residues. Trimming took 3 bases from V and 4 from J, leaving 7 bases between them. The CDR3: CASSPGQGNTIYF. CDR3 sequence (DNA): TGTGCCAGCTCACCGGGACAAGGAAACACCATATATTTT. Based on the CDR3 plus reference TRBV18 and TRBJ1-3, the full variable domain is NAGVMQNPRHLVRRRGQEARLRCSPMKGHSHVYWYRQLPEEGLKFMVYLQKENIIDESGMPKERFSAEFPKEGPSILRIQQVVRGDSAAYFCASSPGQGNTIYFGEGSWLTVV.

The CDR3 spells CASSPDANYGYTF. CDR3 nucleotide sequence: TGTGCCAGCAGCCCGGACGCGAACTATGGCTACACCTTC. The rearrangement joins TRBV7-2 to TRBJ1-2; the D is unclear. V was pared by 5 bases and J by 2 bases, with 9 bases between. CDR3 length: 13 residues. Germline-derived CDR1 and CDR2 are SGHTA and FQGNSA.

This clone was seen once. V and J are TRBV30 and TRBJ1-5; D gene ambiguous. Germline V gene lookup returns CDR1 GTSNPN and CDR2 SVGIG (reference sequence). This CDR3 region has 14 residues. V lost 5 bases, J lost 3 bases, and 14 bases lay in between. The CDR3 DNA follows: TGTGCCTGGCGCCCCGACGGACTCAATCAGCCCCAGCATTTT. Translated: CAWRPDGLNQPQHF.

This clone appeared once. The chain combines TRBV19 with TRBJ2-5, with 10 bases fitting TRBD2. Per germline, CDR1 LNHDA and CDR2 SQIVND (reference sequence). The CDR3 consists of 14 residues. V lost 5 bases to trimming and J lost 5 bases; unmatched junction nucleotides: 5. The CDR3 spells CASSERGGPETQYF. The CDR3, as DNA: TGTGCCAGTAGTGAGCGGGGGGGCCCCGAGACCCAGTACTTC.

This chain connects TRBV5-4 to TRBJ1-1; possible D gene TRBD1, 5 bases. The ends were cut back, 4 bases at V and 3 bases at J, with 13 bases in the middle. Germline CDR1 SGHNT, CDR2 YYREEE (reference sequence). CDR3 length equals 14 residues. CDR3 protein: CASSPHLGDTEAFF. CDR3 DNA: TGTGCCAGCAGCCCCCATCTGGGGGACACTGAAGCTTTCTTT. The full variable domain, with the rest looked up from reference TRBV5-4 and TRBJ1-1, is ETGVTQSPTHLIKTRGQQVTLRCSSQSGHNTVSWYQQALGQGPQFIFQYYREEENGRGNFPPRFSGLQFPNYSSELNVNALELDDSALYLCASSPHLGDTEAFFGQGTRLTVV.

This rearrangement joins TRBV2 to TRBJ1-2; weak D call: TRBD1 (6 bases). The germline V and J ends were trimmed by 2 bases and 0 bases, with 7 bases remaining between them. In germline, CDR1 is SNHLY, CDR2 FYNNEI. This CDR3 has 14 residues. The CDR3 loop reads CASSERGPNYGYTF. Here the CDR3 DNA reads TGTGCCAGCAGTGAACGGGGGCCTAACTATGGCTACACCTTC.

V is TRBV2 and J is TRBJ1-3; D possibly corresponds to TRBD1 (6 bases). The germline CDR1 and CDR2 sequences are SNHLY and FYNNEI. V lost 6 bases, J lost 3 bases, and 15 bases lay in between. CDR3 size: 15 residues. The CDR3 here is CASSFTGSYGNTIYF. CDR3 DNA sequence: TGTGCCAGCAGCTTTACAGGGTCTTATGGAAACACCATATATTTT. Variable domain in full (rest from reference TRBV2 and TRBJ1-3): EPEVTQTPSHQVTQMGQEVILRCVPISNHLYFYWYRQILGQKVEFLVSFYNNEISEKSEIFDDQFSVERPDGSNFTLKIRSTKLEDSAMYFCASSFTGSYGNTIYFGEGSWLTVV.

This chain connects TRBV14 to TRBJ2-5; a weak D match, TRBD2 (5 bases). Germline CDR1 SGHDN, CDR2 FVKESK. The CDR3 totals 15 residues. Trimming removed 5 bases from V and 0 bases from J, with 13 bases in between. The CDR3 region is CASSEGYSYQETQYF. The CDR3 nucleotides are TGTGCCAGCAGCGAGGGTTACAGCTACCAAGAGACCCAGTACTTC.

The chain recombines TRBV7-2 with TRBJ2-6, with D possibly matching TRBD1 (6 bases). CDR1 is SGHTA, CDR2 FQGNSA, per germline. The CDR3 is made up of 17 amino acids. The V end lost 1 base, the J end lost 4 bases, and 14 bases lay between the germline ends. The CDR3 sequence is CASSLEPGAQGANVLTF. The DNA for the CDR3 is TGTGCCAGCAGCTTAGAGCCAGGGGCCCAGGGGGCCAACGTCCTGACTTTC.

This clone was detected a few times. The chain is built from TRBV18 and TRBJ1-2; D might be TRBD1 (5 bases). The V gene's germline CDR1 is KGHSH and CDR2 LQKENI. This CDR3 is 14 amino acids long. V was cut by 4 bases and J by 4 bases, with 13 bases left in between. The CDR3 sequence is CASSRGDIGYGYTF. CDR3 nucleotides: TGTGCCAGCTCACGGGGCGATATCGGCTATGGCTACACCTTC.

This clone came up once. The sample has other DNA sequences that encode this CDR3 too. V and J are TRBV5-1 and TRBJ1-5; D possibly corresponds to TRBD1 (5 bases). The ends were cut back, 0 bases at V and 4 bases at J, with 11 bases in the middle. CDR1 SGHRS and CDR2 YFSETQ come from the germline V gene. The CDR3 is 15 amino acids. The DNA for the CDR3 is TGCGCCAGCAGCTTGGGAGGGACCGATAATCAGCCCCAGCATTTT. Amino acids: CASSLGGTDNQPQHF.

This CDR3 reads CASSAIVGGTQYF. The DNA for the CDR3 is TGTGCCAGCAGCGCGATAGTAGGCGGGACGCAGTATTTT. This chain uses TRBV6-5 with TRBJ2-3; D is possibly TRBD2 (5 bases). Germline loops: CDR1 MNHEY, CDR2 SVGAGI. V lost 6 bases and J lost 9, with 16 bases in between. This CDR3 region has 13 residues.

The rearrangement links TRBV5-4 to TRBJ2-6; no clear D. The CDR3 totals 17 residues. Germline V gene sequence: CDR1 SGHNT, CDR2 YYREEE (reference sequence). The V end lost 0 bases, the J end lost 0 bases, and 10 bases lay between the germline ends. In nucleotides, the CDR3 is TGTGCCAGCAGCTTGGAGCGTCCTAGCTCTGGGGCCAACGTCCTGACTTTC. Translating it yields CASSLERPSSGANVLTF.

The rearrangement joins TRBV18 to TRBJ1-5, with 7 bases identical to TRBD1. V dropped 8 bases and J dropped 9; count of bases not matched to a gene: 10. CDR1 is KGHSH and CDR2 is LQKENI in the germline V gene. This CDR3 has 13 amino acids. The CDR3 loop reads CASTTGDEGPQHF. The DNA for the CDR3 is TGTGCCAGCACCACAGGGGACGAAGGGCCCCAGCATTTT.

V usage is TRBV2 and J usage is TRBJ1-1; 10 bases align to TRBD1. There are 15 residues in the CDR3. With 10 bases clipped from V and 4 bases from J, the junction kept 12 bases outside the gene matches. CDR1 and CDR2 from the germline V gene are SNHLY and FYNNEI. The CDR3, as DNA: TGTGCCACCGACCAAGGGACAGGGGCAGTCACTGAAGCTTTCTTT. Amino acid sequence: CATDQGTGAVTEAFF.

This clone was found a few times. The chain uses TRBV25-1 and TRBJ1-3; D is uncertain. Germline-derived CDR1 and CDR2 are MGHDK and SYGVNS. V was shortened by 8 bases and J by 2 bases, with 10 bases between the two germline ends. The CDR3 is 13 amino acids. In DNA, the CDR3 is TGTGCCAGCGTGGGAGTAGCTGGAAACACCATATATTTT. Its translation is CASVGVAGNTIYF.

The CDR3 coding sequence is TGTGCCAGCAGTTCTAGCGGGGGCAATGAGCAGTTCTTC. Encoded protein: CASSSSGGNEQFF. The chain is built from TRBV7-7 and TRBJ2-1; 10 bases are a match to TRBD2. CDR1 is SSHAT and CDR2 is FNYEAQ in the germline V gene (reference sequence). The CDR3 sequence is 13 residues long. With V trimmed by 6 bases and J by 6 bases, 2 bases remained unmatched. The variable domain in full, with the rest retrieved from reference TRBV7-7 and TRBJ2-1, is GAGVSQSPRYKVTKRGQDVTLRCDPISSHATLYWYQQALGQGPEFLTYFNYEAQPDKSGLPSDRFSAERPEGSISTLTIQRTEQRDSAMYRCASSSSGGNEQFFGPGTRLTVL.

The genes are TRBV5-1 and TRBJ2-3; D might be TRBD2 (6 bases). Germline CDR1 and CDR2: SGHRS and YFSETQ. Trimming pared 0 bases from V and 6 bases from J, leaving 11 bases between. There are 14 residues in the CDR3. Here the CDR3 DNA reads TGCGCCAGCAGCTTGGGGGAGGTTTCGGATACGCAGTATTTT. It yields the protein CASSLGEVSDTQYF.

The chain links TRBV6-6 to TRBJ1-3; D is unclear. The V end was cut by 6 bases, the J end by 0 bases, with 9 bases between. The V gene's germline CDR1 is MNHNY and CDR2 SVGAGI (reference sequence). The CDR3 length is 14 residues. In nucleotides, the CDR3 is TGTGCCAGCAGCACCCCCGGCTCTGGAAACACCATATATTTT. It specifies CASSTPGSGNTIYF.

The CDR3 here is CASSYSPPSSYEQYF. CDR3 DNA: TGTGCCAGCAGTTACTCGCCCCCAAGCTCCTACGAGCAGTACTTC. This chain links TRBV6-6 with TRBJ2-7; D gene ambiguous. The CDR3 is 15 amino acids. Trimming removed 0 bases at V and 0 bases at J, with 9 bases between. Looked up from germline, CDR1 is MNHNY and CDR2 is SVGAGI (reference sequence).